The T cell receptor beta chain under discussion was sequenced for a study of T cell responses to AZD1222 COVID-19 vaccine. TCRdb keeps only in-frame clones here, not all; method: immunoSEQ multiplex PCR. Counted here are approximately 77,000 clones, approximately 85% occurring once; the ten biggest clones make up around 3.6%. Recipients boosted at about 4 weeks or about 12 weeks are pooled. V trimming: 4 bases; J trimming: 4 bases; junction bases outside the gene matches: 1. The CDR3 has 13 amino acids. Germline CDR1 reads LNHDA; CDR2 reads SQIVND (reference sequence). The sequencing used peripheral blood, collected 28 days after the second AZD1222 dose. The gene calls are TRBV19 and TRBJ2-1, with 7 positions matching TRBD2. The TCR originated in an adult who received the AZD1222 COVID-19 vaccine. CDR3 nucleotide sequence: TGTGCCAGTAGTAGGGGGGGTTACAATGAGCAGTTCTTC. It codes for CASSRGGYNEQFF. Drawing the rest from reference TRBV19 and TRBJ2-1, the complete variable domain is DGGITQSPKYLFRKEGQNVTLSCEQNLNHDAMYWYRQDPGQGLRLIYYSQIVNDFQKGDIAEGYSVSREKKESFPLTVTSAQKNPTAFYLCASSRGGYNEQFFGPGTRLTVL.